The next 26 T cell receptor beta chains were all read from a single sample in a study of cytomegalovirus exposure and HLA in healthy donors. Some clones are missing from TCRdb's copy, which holds only in-frame ones; the method was immunoSEQ multiplex PCR. Here the sample spans 70,000 or so clones, roughly 94% being singletons. The sample comprised PBMCs. These TCRs come from a man aged 18 to 29 in good health and CMV-seropositive.

This chain uses TRBV10-3 with TRBJ1-1; a weak D match, TRBD1 (5 bases). V lost 11 bases to trimming and J lost 0 bases, with 16 bases between them. The CDR3 covers 14 residues. Germline values: CDR1 ENHRY, CDR2 SYGVKD. In DNA, the CDR3 is TGTGCCGTCCAGTCGGACATAATGAACACTGAAGCTTTCTTT. Its translation: CAVQSDIMNTEAFF.

The chain uses TRBV12-5 and TRBJ2-7; 10 bases map to TRBD1. Losses at the gene ends were 1 base for V and 5 bases for J; bases not matched to a gene: 8. Germline V gene lookup returns CDR1 LGHNT and CDR2 FRNRAP. The CDR3 loop spans 16 amino acids. The CDR3 DNA sequence: TGTGCTAGTGGTTTGGGGACAGGGGGGTTTGAGGACGAGCAGTACTTC. Its translation is CASGLGTGGFEDEQYF.

The rearrangement uses TRBV28 and TRBJ1-3, with D unresolved. This CDR3 spans 13 amino acids. The V end was cut by 1 base, the J end by 2 bases, with 3 bases between. Germline V gene data show CDR1 as MDHEN and CDR2 as SYDVKM. As DNA, the CDR3 is TGTGCCAGCAGTTTATCTACTGGAAACACCATATATTTT. Translated: CASSLSTGNTIYF.

This rearrangement joins TRBV11-3 to TRBJ2-1; TRBD2 matches at 8 bases. V dropped 4 bases and J dropped 1; count of bases not matched to a gene: 6. Germline CDR1 is SGHNT and CDR2 is YENEEA. The CDR3 covers 16 residues. CDR3 protein: CASSSLAGRSYNEQFF. The CDR3 region has the DNA TGTGCCAGCAGCTCATTAGCGGGAAGATCCTACAATGAGCAGTTCTTC.

The rearrangement links TRBV5-1 to TRBJ2-1, with TRBD2 identical over 9 bases. In germline, CDR1 is SGHRS, CDR2 YFSETQ. The CDR3 sequence is 15 residues long. The ends lost 0 bases at V and 2 bases at J; junction bases unmatched: 0. In nucleotides, the CDR3 is TGCGCCAGCAGCTTGGCTAGCGGGACCTACAATGAGCAGTTCTTC. Translation: CASSLASGTYNEQFF.

This chain uses TRBV18 with TRBJ2-1, with 8 bases lining up with TRBD2. The ends lost 0 bases at V and 7 bases at J; junction bases unmatched: 8. The CDR3 is 16 residues long. The germline V gene has CDR1 KGHSH and CDR2 LQKENI. The CDR3 reads CASSPPSGSKLNEQFF. The CDR3 region has the DNA TGTGCCAGCTCACCACCCAGCGGGAGTAAGCTGAATGAGCAGTTCTTC.

This chain joins TRBV5-1 and TRBJ1-2; 7 nucleotides line up with TRBD1. Germline values: CDR1 SGHRS, CDR2 YFSETQ. With 1 base clipped from V and 4 bases from J, the junction kept 7 bases outside the gene matches. The CDR3 sequence is 15 residues long. The CDR3: CASSLPVGGSYGYTF. DNA for the CDR3: TGCGCCAGCAGCTTGCCAGTAGGGGGCAGCTATGGCTACACCTTC.

V and J are TRBV27 and TRBJ2-3, with D unresolved. The CDR3 consists of 14 residues. Trimming took 1 base from V and 6 from J, leaving 11 bases between them. The V gene's germline CDR1 is MNHEY and CDR2 SMNVEV (reference sequence). The CDR3 nucleotides are TGTGCCAGCAGTTTATACGCGTCTCGGGATACGCAGTATTTT. It yields the protein CASSLYASRDTQYF.

J is TRBJ2-7 and V is TRBV28, with D maybe TRBD2 (6 bases). The CDR3 is 15 residues long. Germline V gene lookup returns CDR1 MDHEN and CDR2 SYDVKM. V dropped 5 bases and J dropped 1 base, with 15 bases sitting between them. CDR3 loop: CASSRATSRSYEQYF. Written as DNA, the CDR3 is TGTGCCAGCAGTCGGGCTACTAGCCGGTCCTACGAGCAGTACTTC.

The rearrangement joins TRBV6-7 to TRBJ2-7, with 8 bases aligning to TRBD1. TRBV6-7 has ORF status, its function being uncertain. The length of the CDR3 is 18 residues. The ends lost 4 bases at V and 3 bases at J; junction bases unmatched: 17. CDR3 in DNA: TGTGCCAGCAGTTTCACTAGAGGACAGGGTAATTTCGGCTACGAGCAGTACTTC. Its protein product is CASSFTRGQGNFGYEQYF.

The chain joins TRBV27 to TRBJ2-2; D is unclear. Trimming removed 9 bases from V and 4 bases from J, with 12 bases in between. This CDR3 has 13 amino acids. The germline V gene has CDR1 MNHEY and CDR2 SMNVEV (reference sequence). CDR3 loop: CASTRLSTGELFF. The DNA for the CDR3 is TGTGCCAGTACAAGACTTAGCACCGGGGAGCTGTTTTTT.

This clone has more than one count but fewer than ten. The chain is built from TRBV5-1 and TRBJ2-7, with D hard to call. V lost 0 bases and J lost 7, with 11 bases in between. CDR1 and CDR2 (germline): SGHRS, YFSETQ. This CDR3 has 13 amino acids. CDR3 nucleotide sequence: TGCGCCAGCAGCTTGGGGTTCCGGGTTGAGCAGTACTTC. Protein sequence: CASSLGFRVEQYF.

The rearrangement uses TRBV11-3 and TRBJ2-5; 7 bases match TRBD1. J lost 6 bases, V lost 5 bases, and 6 bases had no gene match. This CDR3 has 13 residues. Looked up from germline, CDR1 is SGHNT and CDR2 is YENEEA. The CDR3 spells CASSPGGVKTQYF. As DNA, the CDR3 is TGTGCCAGCAGCCCAGGGGGTGTCAAGACCCAGTACTTC. Based on the CDR3 plus reference TRBV11-3 and TRBJ2-5, the full variable domain is EAGVVQSPRYKIIEKKQPVAFWCNPISGHNTLYWYLQNLGQGPELLIRYENEEAVDDSQLPKDRFSAERLKGVDSTLKIQPAELGDSAVYLCASSPGGVKTQYFGPGTRLLVL.

The chain carries TRBV4-1 and TRBJ1-1; 7 nucleotides match TRBD1. Trimming took 3 bases from V and 5 from J; bases not matched to a gene: 9. Germline V gene lookup returns CDR1 MGHRA and CDR2 YSYEKL. The CDR3 totals 15 residues. The CDR3 DNA sequence: TGCGCCAGCAGCCAGGCTACAGGGGAGATTACTGAAGCTTTCTTT. Translation: CASSQATGEITEAFF.

This chain connects TRBV7-2 to TRBJ2-5; no definite D call. Germline CDR1 reads SGHTA; CDR2 reads FQGNSA. The CDR3 is 14 amino acids. The V and J ends lost 1 base and 3 bases respectively, with 9 bases between them. The CDR3 coding sequence is TGTGCCAGCAGCTTAGGGGCCAGGAAAGAGACCCAGTACTTC. Protein: CASSLGARKETQYF.

This sequence joins TRBV20-1 and TRBJ1-1; the D is unclear. This CDR3 has 10 amino acids. Germline V gives CDR1 DFQATT, CDR2 SNEGSKA (reference sequence). Trimming cost V 6 bases and J 7 bases, with 9 bases left between them. CDR3 DNA: TGCAGTGCCCCGTCCGGTGAAGCTTTCTTT. Amino acids: CSAPSGEAFF.

The rearrangement links TRBV5-1 to TRBJ2-2; 11 bases agree with TRBD1. CDR3 size: 17 residues. Per the germline V gene, CDR1 is SGHRS and CDR2 is YFSETQ. V was clipped by 4 bases and J by 5 bases; unmatched bases: 10. The CDR3 spells CASSQTGQGAGTGELFF. Written as DNA, the CDR3 is TGCGCCAGCAGCCAGACTGGACAGGGGGCTGGAACCGGGGAGCTGTTTTTT.

This clone was counted between two and nine times. This sequence joins TRBV5-1 and TRBJ2-1; a weak D match, TRBD1 (5 bases). The ends were cut back, 6 bases at V and 7 bases at J, with 14 bases in the middle. Germline V gene lookup returns CDR1 SGHRS and CDR2 YFSETQ. The CDR3 length is 13 residues. The CDR3 loop is CASTFQGLNEQFF. The CDR3 coding sequence is TGCGCCAGCACTTTTCAGGGCTTGAATGAGCAGTTCTTC.

The genes are TRBV5-1 and TRBJ2-6; weak D call: TRBD1 (6 bases). Looked up from germline, CDR1 is SGHRS and CDR2 is YFSETQ. V was clipped by 7 bases and J by 0 bases, with 11 bases between them. This CDR3 spans 15 amino acids. CDR3 protein: CASVEGVSGANVLTF. The DNA for the CDR3 is TGCGCCAGCGTCGAGGGGGTCTCTGGGGCCAACGTCCTGACTTTC.

CDR3 in amino acids: CASSLLPGGGREKLFF. The CDR3 nucleotides read TGTGCCAGCAGCTTACTCCCAGGGGGCGGACGGGAAAAACTGTTTTTT. This chain connects TRBV7-2 to TRBJ1-4; 8 nucleotides match TRBD1. CDR1 and CDR2 from the germline V gene are SGHTA and FQGNSA. V gave up 2 bases and J gave up 8 bases; unmatched junction bases: 10. There are 16 residues in the CDR3.

The rearrangement uses TRBV29-1 and TRBJ1-2; 7 nucleotides match TRBD1. From germline, CDR1 is SQVTM and CDR2 ANQGSEA. The ends lost 2 bases at V and 4 bases at J; junction bases unmatched: 4. This CDR3 region has 13 residues. The CDR3: CSVETGVGYGYTF. CDR3 nucleotide sequence: TGCAGCGTTGAAACAGGGGTAGGCTATGGCTACACCTTC.

This clone is a singleton in its sample. The chain recombines TRBV11-2 with TRBJ1-5, with unresolved D. The CDR3 runs 12 residues. Germline V gene data show CDR1 as SGHAT and CDR2 as FQNNGV. Trimming removed 5 bases from V and 2 bases from J, with 4 bases in between. CDR3 residues: CASSHGNQPQHF. CDR3 nucleotides: TGTGCCAGCAGCCATGGCAATCAGCCCCAGCATTTT.

This clone was seen only once. This sequence joins TRBV6-1 and TRBJ2-7; TRBD1 agrees at 9 bases. The CDR3 extends over 13 amino acids. The V gene's germline CDR1 is MNHNS and CDR2 SASEGT. Losses at the gene ends were 4 bases for V and 3 bases for J; bases not matched to a gene: 1. The CDR3 sequence: CASSGQGVYEQYF. CDR3 DNA sequence: TGTGCCAGCAGTGGACAGGGGGTCTACGAGCAGTACTTC.

The rearrangement joins TRBV5-1 to TRBJ2-5; 9 bases agree with TRBD1. V trimming: 1 base; J trimming: 2 bases; junction bases outside the gene matches: 12. This CDR3 has 18 residues. Germline lookup yields CDR1 SGHRS and CDR2 YFSETQ. Here the CDR3 DNA reads TGCGCCAGCAGCTTGTATCCCAGGACAGGGGTGATACAAGAGACCCAGTACTTC. This gives the protein CASSLYPRTGVIQETQYF.

By its share, this clone is medium-sized. The chain links TRBV13 to TRBJ2-6; no clear D gene. Looked up from germline, CDR1 is PRHDT and CDR2 is FYEKMQ (reference sequence). The CDR3 runs 13 residues. The V end lost 8 bases, the J end lost 1 base, and 6 bases lay between the germline ends. CDR3 protein: CASRYSGANVLTF. The CDR3 DNA reads TGTGCCAGCCGTTATTCTGGGGCCAACGTCCTGACTTTC.

The DNA for the CDR3 is TGTGCCAGCAGCCTTGGGACTAGCGGGAGTGAGGAGCAGTTCTTC. It specifies CASSLGTSGSEEQFF. This chain uses TRBV5-8 with TRBJ2-1; 14 positions agree with TRBD2. The trim removed 4 bases at V and 10 bases at J, leaving 7 bases unmatched. This CDR3 comprises 15 residues. The germline CDR1 and CDR2 sequences are SGHTS and YDEGEE. The full variable domain, rest sourced from reference TRBV5-8 and TRBJ2-1, is EAGVTQSPTHLIKTRGQQATLRCSPISGHTSVYWYQQALGLGLQFLLWYDEGEERNRGNFPPRFSGRQFPNYSSELNVNALELEDSALYLCASSLGTSGSEEQFFGPGTRLTVL.